Below are 27 T cell receptor beta chains sequenced from a single sample in a study of CD8 T cells in ankylosing spondylitis. TCRdb re-derived calls from the 5' RACE reads in MiXCR, one entry per CDR3 protein. The data hold over 600,000 distinct CDR3 sequences, with roughly 19% observed a single time. General study findings and limits: Several highly homologous variants made up a TCR beta motif, and this motif appeared characteristic of ankylosing spondylitis blood.

Their specific antigens are unknown. The sample comprised blood, either unsorted or a sorted T cell fraction (not recorded which). The origin of the receptors is a male donor with ankylosing spondylitis.

The J gene is TRBJ2-7, the V gene TRBV27; 9 bases are shared with TRBD2. J lost 7 bases, V lost 6 bases, and 10 bases had no gene match. Germline CDR1 MNHEY, CDR2 SMNVEV (reference sequence). The CDR3 contains 14 residues. The CDR3 reads CASRGASGAGEQYF. Written as DNA, the CDR3 is TGTGCCAGCAGGGGGGCTAGCGGGGCGGGGGAGCAGTACTTC.

This clonotype was seen a few times. V usage is TRBV11-2 and J usage is TRBJ2-2; D not certain. V gave up 1 base and J gave up 4 bases, with 16 bases separating them. CDR1 is SGHAT and CDR2 is FQNNGV in the germline V gene. This CDR3 has 17 residues. The CDR3 is CASSLAGAKSGTGELFF. CDR3 coding DNA: TGTGCCAGCAGCTTAGCCGGAGCAAAATCTGGCACCGGGGAGCTGTTTTTT.

J is TRBJ2-3 and V is TRBV12-3 or TRBV12-4, with D maybe TRBD2 (7 bases). This CDR3 region has 16 residues. Trimming removed 6 bases at V and 3 bases at J, with 19 bases between. The CDR3 region is CASSNVWGGGTDTQYF. CDR3 nucleotides: TGTGCCAGCAGCAATGTCTGGGGGGGCGGGACAGATACGCAGTATTTT.

This rearrangement joins TRBV7-9 to TRBJ2-7, with 9 bases aligning to TRBD1. The CDR3 runs to 14 residues. With 5 bases clipped from V and 5 bases from J, the junction kept 7 bases outside the gene matches. Per germline, CDR1 SEHNR and CDR2 FQNEAQ (reference sequence). The DNA for the CDR3 is TGTGCCAGCAGCCTGGACAGGGGCCTCGACGAGCAGTACTTC. It translates to CASSLDRGLDEQYF.

The chain is built from TRBV7-9 and TRBJ2-7; weak D call: TRBD1 (5 bases). The CDR3 runs to 14 residues. The germline CDR1 and CDR2 sequences are SEHNR and FQNEAQ (reference sequence). V dropped 6 bases and J dropped 2 bases, with 14 bases sitting between them. The CDR3 sequence: CASSQGRQAYEQYF. CDR3 sequence (DNA): TGTGCCAGCAGTCAGGGTCGGCAAGCCTACGAGCAGTACTTC.

This clonotype has just one count. The chain uses TRBV27 and TRBJ2-6, with D perhaps TRBD2 (5 bases). The CDR3 has 14 residues. Germline V gives CDR1 MNHEY, CDR2 SMNVEV (reference sequence). Between the trimmed V and J ends, which lost 8 bases and 4 bases, there was a span of 12 bases. CDR3 in amino acids: CASGGVAGANVLTF. The CDR3 bases are TGTGCCAGCGGAGGAGTTGCCGGGGCCAACGTCCTGACTTTC.

The chain carries TRBV5-1 and TRBJ1-4; no clear D gene. Trimming removed 0 bases at V and 10 bases at J, with 13 bases between. Per germline, CDR1 SGHRS and CDR2 YFSETQ. CDR3 length equals 14 residues. CDR3 loop: CASSLEAAVGKLFF. The DNA of the CDR3 is TGCGCCAGCAGCTTGGAGGCCGCTGTGGGAAAACTGTTTTTT.

The J gene is TRBJ2-5, the V gene TRBV11-2, with D possibly being TRBD2 (6 bases). The length of the CDR3 is 17 residues. V shed 5 bases and J shed 5 bases, with 24 bases lying between them. The germline V gene encodes CDR1 SGHAT and CDR2 FQNNGV. CDR3 residues: CASSTLSEGYHRETQYF. In DNA form, the CDR3 reads TGTGCCAGCAGCACCCTATCGGAGGGTTACCACCGGGAGACCCAGTACTTC.

This clonotype came up a few times. The gene calls are TRBV28 and TRBJ2-7; D possibly corresponds to TRBD2 (7 bases). This CDR3 region has 13 residues. V was shortened by 10 bases and J by 4 bases, with 17 bases between the two germline ends. Germline CDR1 MDHEN, CDR2 SYDVKM. This chain's CDR3 is CATAAGRGYEQYF. CDR3 nucleotide sequence: TGTGCCACCGCAGCGGGGAGGGGGTACGAGCAGTACTTC.

The chain joins TRBV10-3 to TRBJ2-7; D is perhaps TRBD1 (6 bases). CDR3 size: 13 residues. Germline-derived CDR1 and CDR2 are ENHRY and SYGVKD. V dropped 2 bases and J dropped 2 bases, with 7 bases sitting between them. The CDR3 DNA is TGTGCCATCAGTGAGGGACAGCCCTACGAGCAGTACTTC. Its protein is CAISEGQPYEQYF.

This clonotype was seen a handful of times. The chain has TRBV11-2 and TRBJ1-1; 11 nucleotides align to TRBD1. V lost 4 bases to trimming and J lost 5 bases; unmatched junction nucleotides: 15. There are 18 residues in the CDR3. From germline, CDR1 is SGHAT and CDR2 FQNNGV. CDR3: CASSSPWTRDRGRTEAFF. DNA of the CDR3: TGTGCCAGCAGCTCCCCATGGACTAGGGACAGGGGGAGGACTGAAGCTTTCTTT.

This chain uses TRBV20-1 with TRBJ2-1, with 7 bases matching TRBD1. This CDR3 spans 15 amino acids. Germline values: CDR1 DFQATT, CDR2 SNEGSKA (reference sequence). The V gene end was trimmed by 1 base and the J gene end by 1 base; junction bases not matched to a gene: 4. The CDR3 sequence: CSARATGLSYNEQFF. The CDR3 coding sequence is TGCAGTGCTAGAGCGACAGGGCTATCCTACAATGAGCAGTTCTTC.

The gene calls are TRBV11-2 and TRBJ2-1; D may be TRBD2 (5 bases). The V end lost 1 base, the J end lost 6 bases, and 10 bases lay between the germline ends. The CDR3 is 14 residues long. The germline V gene encodes CDR1 SGHAT and CDR2 FQNNGV. The CDR3 DNA is TGTGCCAGCAGCTTAGGTTCGACTACCAATGAGCAGTTCTTC. The encoded protein is CASSLGSTTNEQFF.

This clonotype was observed a few times. The chain joins TRBV29-1 to TRBJ1-1, with 9 bases identical to TRBD1. The CDR3 loop spans 13 amino acids. Germline CDR1 and CDR2: SQVTM and ANQGSEA. Trimming cost V 6 bases and J 5 bases; bases outside gene matches: 7. For the CDR3, the DNA is TGCAGCGTGGTGGACAGGGGCTATACTGAAGCTTTCTTT. It translates to CSVVDRGYTEAFF. Variable domain in full (rest from reference TRBV29-1 and TRBJ1-1): SAVISQKPSRDICQRGTSLTIQCQVDSQVTMMFWYRQQPGQSLTLIATANQGSEATYESGFVIDKFPISRPNLTFSTLTVSNMSPEDSSIYLCSVVDRGYTEAFFGQGTRLTVV.

The table lists this clonotype with a few counts. The rearrangement links TRBV12-3 or TRBV12-4 to TRBJ2-2; 7 bases line up with TRBD2. V was clipped by 0 bases and J by 4 bases; unmatched bases: 5. This CDR3 region has 16 residues. This CDR3 reads CASSLAGGSSTGELFF. The DNA for the CDR3 is TGTGCCAGCAGTTTAGCGGGAGGGAGCAGCACCGGGGAGCTGTTTTTT.

This clonotype was counted between two and nine times. The chain uses TRBV29-1 and TRBJ2-5; a possible D gene is TRBD2 (6 bases). The CDR3 loop spans 13 amino acids. Trimming cost V 7 bases and J 2 bases, with 14 bases left between them. Germline V lookup: CDR1 SQVTM, CDR2 ANQGSEA. Written as DNA, the CDR3 is TGCAGCGGCCGGGGACGGGGGCAAGAGACCCAGTACTTC. Amino acids: CSGRGRGQETQYF. The entire variable domain, with the rest obtained from reference TRBV29-1 and TRBJ2-5, is as follows: SAVISQKPSRDICQRGTSLTIQCQVDSQVTMMFWYRQQPGQSLTLIATANQGSEATYESGFVIDKFPISRPNLTFSTLTVSNMSPEDSSIYLCSGRGRGQETQYFGPGTRLLVL.

CDR3 protein: CSVDRRGQGNYEQYF. The CDR3 bases are TGCAGCGTTGACAGGAGGGGACAGGGGAACTACGAGCAGTACTTC. The chain carries TRBV29-1 and TRBJ2-7, with 10 bases matching TRBD1. Losses at the gene ends were 3 bases for V and 3 bases for J; bases not matched to a gene: 8. This CDR3 comprises 15 residues. Germline V gene sequence: CDR1 SQVTM, CDR2 ANQGSEA.

This clonotype was seen repeatedly, ten times or more. The rearrangement links TRBV28 to TRBJ2-7; 15 bases are a match to TRBD2. Germline values: CDR1 MDHEN, CDR2 SYDVKM. The CDR3 has 16 amino acids. Germline trimming cut 6 bases from V and 4 bases from J; bases unmatched to any gene: 7. In nucleotides, the CDR3 is TGTGCCAGCAGGAAGGGACTAGCGGGAGGAGGATACGAGCAGTACTTC. This gives the protein CASRKGLAGGGYEQYF.

This chain uses TRBV11-2 with TRBJ1-4, with D uncertain. The CDR3 length is 14 residues. Between the trimmed V and J ends, which lost 1 base and 7 bases, there was a span of 10 bases. Per the germline V gene, CDR1 is SGHAT and CDR2 is FQNNGV. The CDR3 sequence: CASSLVGRGEKLFF. The CDR3 DNA reads as TGTGCCAGCAGCTTAGTAGGGAGAGGTGAAAAACTGTTTTTT.

The J gene is TRBJ2-3, the V gene TRBV12-3 or TRBV12-4; 9 bases align to TRBD2. The trim removed 3 bases at V and 12 bases at J, leaving 10 bases unmatched. The length of the CDR3 is 14 residues. CDR3 residues: CASSFGAGGMPQYF. The CDR3 DNA is TGTGCCAGCAGTTTCGGGGCGGGAGGGATGCCCCAGTATTTT.

Points on this clonotype: A much larger clone differs from this one at a single base, so this may be a read error. The gene calls are TRBV29-1 and TRBJ2-5; D is unresolved. CDR3 size: 12 residues. Germline V gene sequence: CDR1 SQVTM, CDR2 ANQGSEA. The CDR3 loop is CSVGAREETQHF. The CDR3 DNA is TGCAGCGTTGGAGCTAGGGAAGAGACCCAGCACTTC.

V gene TRBV2 combines with J gene TRBJ2-1; 12 bases fit TRBD2. This CDR3 has 15 amino acids. CDR1 and CDR2 from the germline V gene are SNHLY and FYNNEI. V trimming: 0 bases; J trimming: 15 bases; junction bases outside the gene matches: 9. The CDR3 nucleotides are TGTGCCAGCAGTGAAGCGACTAGCGGGAGCAATAGACGGTTCTTC. It translates to CASSEATSGSNRRFF.

The chain joins TRBV20-1 to TRBJ2-1; 9 bases map to TRBD2. V shed 6 bases and J 4 bases; nucleotides not matched to a gene: 10. CDR3 length equals 15 residues. Germline CDR1 and CDR2: DFQATT and SNEGSKA (reference sequence). The CDR3 spells CSAPKATSGYNEQFF. DNA for the CDR3: TGCAGTGCCCCCAAGGCCACTAGCGGGTACAATGAGCAGTTCTTC.

This clonotype has only a few counts. This chain joins TRBV7-2 and TRBJ2-3; TRBD2 agrees at 15 bases. Germline values: CDR1 SGHTA, CDR2 FQGNSA. The V segment lost 5 bases and the J segment 4 bases; nucleotides outside the gene matches: 7. This CDR3 has 17 amino acids. CDR3 sequence reads: CASSRSGLAGGPDTQYF. Here the CDR3 DNA reads TGTGCCAGCAGCCGTTCGGGACTAGCGGGGGGCCCAGATACGCAGTATTTT.

This clonotype was seen more than once but under ten times. V usage is TRBV12-3 or TRBV12-4 and J usage is TRBJ2-1; the match to TRBD2 covers 12 bases. J gave up 8 bases and V 7 bases, and 12 bases lay outside the gene matches. This CDR3 has 16 residues. This CDR3 reads CASKPSSGGAVHEQFF. In nucleotides, the CDR3 is TGTGCCAGCAAACCTTCTAGCGGGGGGGCGGTGCATGAGCAGTTCTTC.

This sequence joins TRBV18 and TRBJ1-6; 8 bases match TRBD1. Per germline, CDR1 KGHSH and CDR2 LQKENI. This CDR3 is 15 amino acids long. The trim removed 1 base at V and 8 bases at J, leaving 4 bases unmatched. The CDR3 sequence: CASSPLQGADSPLHF. DNA of the CDR3: TGTGCCAGCTCACCACTGCAGGGGGCTGATTCACCCCTCCACTTT.

V usage is TRBV9 and J usage is TRBJ1-1; 8 bases map to TRBD1. The trim removed 4 bases at V and 2 bases at J, leaving 7 bases unmatched. Germline V CDR1 and CDR2: SGDLS, YYNGEE. The CDR3 contains 15 residues. CDR3 amino acids: CASSFSGGSNTEAFF. Written as DNA, the CDR3 is TGTGCCAGCAGCTTTTCAGGGGGCTCTAACACTGAAGCTTTCTTT. The full variable domain, in which reference TRBV9 and TRBJ1-1 provide the parts outside the CDR3, is DSGVTQTPKHLITATGQRVTLRCSPRSGDLSVYWYQQSLDQGLQFLIQYYNGEERAKGNILERFSAQQFPDLHSELNLSSLELGDSALYFCASSFSGGSNTEAFFGQGTRLTVV.